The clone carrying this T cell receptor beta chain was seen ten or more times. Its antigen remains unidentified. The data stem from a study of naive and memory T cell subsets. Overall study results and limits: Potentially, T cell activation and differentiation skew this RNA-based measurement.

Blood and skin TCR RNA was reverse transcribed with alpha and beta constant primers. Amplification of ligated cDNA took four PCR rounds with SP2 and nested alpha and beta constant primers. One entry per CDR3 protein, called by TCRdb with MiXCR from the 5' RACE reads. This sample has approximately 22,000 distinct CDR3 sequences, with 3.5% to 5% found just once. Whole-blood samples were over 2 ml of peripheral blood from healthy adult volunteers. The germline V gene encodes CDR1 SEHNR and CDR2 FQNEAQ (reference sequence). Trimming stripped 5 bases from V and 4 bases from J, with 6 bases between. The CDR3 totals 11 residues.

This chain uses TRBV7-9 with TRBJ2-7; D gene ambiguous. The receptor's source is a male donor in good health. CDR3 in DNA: TGTGCCAGCAGCCGCGAGTACGAGCAGTACTTC. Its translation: CASSREYEQYF.